The 32 T cell receptor beta chains reported below all come from one sample, sequenced in a study of cytomegalovirus exposure and HLA in healthy donors. It was with 60 Vbeta and 13 Jbeta primers that the PCR ran. Data came from immunoSEQ multiplex PCR; TCRdb stores just in-frame clones and leaves some out. The table shows around 300,000 clones, with 84% occurring only once. The sequenced sample was PBMCs. The origin of the receptors is a woman aged 40 to 50 in good health and CMV-seropositive.

The V call is TRBV30, the J call TRBJ1-4, with D perhaps TRBD1 (5 bases). Germline V gene lookup returns CDR1 GTSNPN and CDR2 SVGIG (reference sequence). This CDR3 spans 12 amino acids. The V end lost 0 bases, the J end lost 14 bases, and 13 bases lay between the germline ends. The CDR3 nucleotides are TGTGCCTGGAGTGTACGAGCAGGGTTTCTGTTTTTT. This encodes CAWSVRAGFLFF.

The J gene is TRBJ2-1, the V gene TRBV14; D gene ambiguous. CDR3 size: 13 residues. The V end was cut by 0 bases, the J end by 7 bases, with 7 bases between. Germline V gene data show CDR1 as SGHDN and CDR2 as FVKESK. In nucleotides, the CDR3 is TGTGCCAGCAGCCAAGATCCCAGGAATGAGCAGTTCTTC. This encodes CASSQDPRNEQFF.

This sequence joins TRBV6-1 and TRBJ1-2; TRBD1 aligns across 8 bases. Trimming at V came to 5 bases and at J to 4 bases, leaving 6 bases not matched to a gene. Germline V gene lookup returns CDR1 MNHNS and CDR2 SASEGT. The CDR3 is made up of 14 amino acids. This CDR3 is CASSPGGLGYGYTF. CDR3 sequence (DNA): TGTGCCAGCAGTCCAGGGGGCTTGGGCTATGGCTACACCTTC.

The V call is TRBV7-3, the J call TRBJ2-3, with 11 positions matching TRBD1. From germline, CDR1 is SGHTA and CDR2 FQGTGA. The trim removed 1 base at V and 2 bases at J, leaving 8 bases unmatched. The CDR3 contains 18 residues. CDR3 protein: CASSLMPGTGGNTDTQYF. In DNA form, the CDR3 reads TGTGCCAGCAGCTTAATGCCCGGGACAGGGGGGAACACAGATACGCAGTATTTT.

This clone was detected only a few times. In nucleotides, the CDR3 is TGTGCCAGCAGTACCATGTCAAGGGTACAGGACGAGCAGTACTTC. Protein: CASSTMSRVQDEQYF. J is TRBJ2-7 and V is TRBV27; D is perhaps TRBD1 (5 bases). The V gene's germline CDR1 is MNHEY and CDR2 SMNVEV (reference sequence). The CDR3 is 15 residues long. The V end lost 5 bases, the J end lost 5 bases, and 19 bases lay between the germline ends.

The chain is built from TRBV7-9 and TRBJ2-5; no reliable D call. The CDR3 is 14 amino acids. Per the germline V gene, CDR1 is SEHNR and CDR2 is FQNEAQ (reference sequence). Trimming removed 5 bases at V and 2 bases at J, with 12 bases between. As DNA, the CDR3 is TGTGCCAGCAGCACCCGACTTAATCAAGAGACCCAGTACTTC. This sequence encodes CASSTRLNQETQYF.

Notes on this clone: Germline is not matched at one junction end, which may reflect a read error. The chain has TRBV2 and TRBJ2-6, with 7 bases that match TRBD1. The CDR3 is made up of 15 amino acids. Germline V gene lookup returns CDR1 SNHLY and CDR2 FYNNEI. CDR3 in DNA: TGTGCCGGAGGTCTACAGGGGTATGGGGCCAACGGCCTGACTTTC. As protein: CAGGLQGYGANGLTF.

The rearrangement uses TRBV7-6 and TRBJ2-6; TRBD2 agrees at 11 bases. The CDR3 loop spans 18 amino acids. Unmatched junction bases numbered 1, after V lost 0 bases and J lost 0 bases. Germline V CDR1 and CDR2: SGHVS, FNYEAQ. Here the CDR3 reads CASSLALAGGSGANVLTF. As DNA, the CDR3 is TGTGCCAGCAGCTTAGCGCTAGCGGGAGGCTCTGGGGCCAACGTCCTGACTTTC.

This clone was seen once. This sequence joins TRBV28 and TRBJ2-2; D possibly corresponds to TRBD2 (7 bases). Trimming stripped 6 bases from V and 8 bases from J, with 13 bases between. Germline loops: CDR1 MDHEN, CDR2 SYDVKM. The CDR3 is 13 residues long. The CDR3 DNA reads TGTGCCAGCAGGGGGGGGCTGTTGGGGGAGCTGTTTTTT. Translating it yields CASRGGLLGELFF.

This clone was observed a few times. The chain has TRBV13 and TRBJ2-5; 7 bases are a match to TRBD2. After removal of 1 base from V and 1 base from J, the junction contained 12 bases not matched to a gene. Germline V gene sequence: CDR1 PRHDT, CDR2 FYEKMQ (reference sequence). The CDR3 is 18 amino acids. Written as DNA, the CDR3 is TGTGCCAGCAGCTTAGTGCTTGGGGGAGGGAGGCTCCAAGAGACCCAGTACTTC. It encodes CASSLVLGGGRLQETQYF.

This clone was seen just once. The chain has TRBV19 and TRBJ2-7; 9 bases fit TRBD2. Trimming took 5 bases from V and 1 from J; bases not matched to a gene: 6. This CDR3 region has 15 residues. Germline CDR1 reads LNHDA; CDR2 reads SQIVND (reference sequence). CDR3 sequence: CASSPGLADSYEQYF. In DNA, the CDR3 is TGTGCCAGTAGTCCGGGACTAGCTGATTCCTACGAGCAGTACTTC.

This chain joins TRBV19 and TRBJ2-1, with 8 bases aligning to TRBD1. V lost 5 bases and J lost 5; bases outside the gene matches: 20. This CDR3 contains 19 residues. The V gene's germline CDR1 is LNHDA and CDR2 SQIVND (reference sequence). The CDR3 here is CASSSVPTGVDKWDNEQFF. Written as DNA, the CDR3 is TGTGCCAGTAGTTCCGTTCCGACAGGGGTGGACAAGTGGGACAATGAGCAGTTCTTC.

The chain carries TRBV6-6 and TRBJ2-1, with 8 bases aligning to TRBD2. V lost 6 bases and J lost 5; bases outside the gene matches: 9. This CDR3 is built from 15 residues. CDR1 is MNHNY and CDR2 is SVGAGI in the germline V gene (reference sequence). CDR3 amino acids: CASSHGLAPNNEQFF. In DNA, the CDR3 is TGTGCCAGCAGCCACGGACTAGCACCTAACAATGAGCAGTTCTTC.

This clone was counted only a few times. V and J are TRBV28 and TRBJ1-1; no definite D call. The germline V and J ends were trimmed by 10 bases and 7 bases, with 16 bases remaining between them. Per germline, CDR1 MDHEN and CDR2 SYDVKM. The CDR3 loop spans 12 amino acids. In nucleotides, the CDR3 is TGTGCCATCAGAATGGACGGGAATGAAGCTTTCTTT. It is translated as CAIRMDGNEAFF.

A single count supports this clone. The chain couples TRBV28 to TRBJ2-3; D not certain. V was cut by 6 bases and J by 2 bases, with 3 bases left in between. CDR3 size: 11 residues. CDR1 is MDHEN, CDR2 SYDVKM, per germline. CDR3 sequence: CASSVTDTQYF. The DNA of the CDR3 is TGTGCCAGCAGCGTCACAGATACGCAGTATTTT.

The chain carries TRBV1 and TRBJ2-1; TRBD2 reflects the table's D call only, with no check against the DNA. TRBV1 is a listed pseudogene. The CDR3 runs 15 residues. CDR3 in amino acids: CTSSQRRAILNEQFF. CDR3 sequence (DNA): TGCACCAGCAGCCAGCGGAGGGCCATCCTAAATGAGCAGTTCTTC.

This chain links TRBV28 with TRBJ1-4, with a tentative D call TRBD1 (5 bases). The germline gives CDR1 MDHEN, CDR2 SYDVKM. Trimming took off 2 bases at V and 5 bases at J, with 12 bases between the two ends. The CDR3 totals 15 residues. CDR3 bases: TGTGCCAGCAGTTTAGTGGGGGGTATCAATGAAAAACTGTTTTTT. It yields the protein CASSLVGGINEKLFF.

V usage is TRBV5-1 and J usage is TRBJ2-7, with D tentatively TRBD2 (5 bases). This CDR3 has 14 residues. From germline, CDR1 is SGHRS and CDR2 YFSETQ. V gave up 1 base and J gave up 4 bases, with 12 bases separating them. The CDR3 region has the DNA TGCGCCAGCAGCTTGACGGCTAGCTCATACGAGCAGTACTTC. Protein sequence: CASSLTASSYEQYF.

This clone was observed a single time. This chain connects TRBV5-6 to TRBJ2-7; tentative D call: TRBD2 (5 bases). V gave up 4 bases and J gave up 0 bases, with 17 bases separating them. The CDR3 extends over 16 amino acids. Germline-derived CDR1 and CDR2 are SGHDT and YYEEEE. CDR3: CASSPGSRAFSYEQYF. CDR3 nucleotide sequence: TGTGCCAGCAGCCCCGGGTCGCGGGCCTTCTCCTACGAGCAGTACTTC.

The chain carries TRBV6-5 and TRBJ2-5; TRBD2 aligns across 7 bases. The J segment lost 1 base and the V segment lost 4 bases, leaving 9 bases of the junction unmatched. The CDR3 loop spans 16 amino acids. Germline V gene data show CDR1 as MNHEY and CDR2 as SVGAGI. CDR3 in amino acids: CASSSSGEWAQETQYF. DNA for the CDR3: TGTGCCAGCAGTTCAAGCGGGGAGTGGGCCCAAGAGACCCAGTACTTC.

This chain uses TRBV30 with TRBJ2-5, with D perhaps TRBD2 (6 bases). CDR1 and CDR2 (germline): GTSNPN, SVGIG (reference sequence). Trimming shortened V by 4 bases and J by 2 bases, and 14 bases separated the two germline ends. This CDR3 comprises 14 residues. CDR3 amino acids: CAWNDGRIQETQYF. The CDR3 nucleotides read TGTGCCTGGAATGACGGGAGAATTCAAGAGACCCAGTACTTC.

This clone showed up just once. The V and J genes are TRBV11-2 and TRBJ2-1; 9 nucleotides line up with TRBD1. There are 15 residues in the CDR3. J lost 4 bases, V lost 1 base, and 2 bases had no gene match. Germline CDR1 reads SGHAT; CDR2 reads FQNNGV. The CDR3 sequence is CASSLVGQGYNEQFF. CDR3 sequence (DNA): TGTGCCAGCAGCTTAGTTGGACAGGGGTACAATGAGCAGTTCTTC.

The chain has TRBV19 and TRBJ1-3; 10 positions agree with TRBD1. The CDR3 consists of 15 residues. V shed 6 bases and J 2 bases; nucleotides not matched to a gene: 4. The germline V gene encodes CDR1 LNHDA and CDR2 SQIVND (reference sequence). CDR3 sequence (DNA): TGTGCCAGTAGCCCCGGGACAGGGGCTGGAAACACCATATATTTT. Translation: CASSPGTGAGNTIYF.

This clone has only one observation. The chain joins TRBV6-6 to TRBJ1-3, with 9 bases matching TRBD1. V trimming: 5 bases; J trimming: 4 bases; junction bases outside the gene matches: 3. CDR1 and CDR2 (germline): MNHNY, SVGAGI (reference sequence). CDR3 length: 14 residues. CDR3 amino acids: CASSRQGEGNTIYF. DNA for the CDR3: TGTGCCAGCAGTCGACAGGGGGAAGGAAACACCATATATTTT.

This clone was recorded once. The CDR3 nucleotides are TGTGCCAGCAGTCCCCAGGGCGGCGGGGAGCTGTTTTTT. Translated: CASSPQGGGELFF. The J gene is TRBJ2-2, the V gene TRBV28; D possibly corresponds to TRBD1 (5 bases). Germline lookup yields CDR1 MDHEN and CDR2 SYDVKM. Trimming removed 5 bases at V and 7 bases at J, with 11 bases between. CDR3 length equals 13 residues.

In this sample, this clone turned up a few times. The rearrangement uses TRBV28 and TRBJ2-5; D gene ambiguous. Looked up from germline, CDR1 is MDHEN and CDR2 is SYDVKM. This CDR3 spans 12 amino acids. Trimming cost V 7 bases and J 7 bases, with 13 bases left between them. The CDR3 loop reads CASTKPPGTQYF. The CDR3 DNA reads as TGTGCCAGCACCAAACCCCCGGGGACCCAGTACTTC.

The V and J genes are TRBV28 and TRBJ1-5; TRBD1 agrees at 11 bases. V lost 5 bases to trimming and J lost 6 bases; unmatched junction nucleotides: 9. There are 16 residues in the CDR3. Per the germline V gene, CDR1 is MDHEN and CDR2 is SYDVKM. The CDR3 region is CASSPSGQGEGQPQHF. The CDR3 DNA sequence: TGTGCCAGCAGTCCCTCGGGACAGGGGGAGGGTCAGCCCCAGCATTTT.

The CDR3 sequence is CVTSGRGVFGNEQFF. Here the CDR3 DNA reads TGTGTTACGTCCGGGAGGGGAGTGTTCGGCAATGAGCAGTTCTTC. V gene TRBV6-5 combines with J gene TRBJ2-1; 8 bases agree with TRBD2. The germline V gene encodes CDR1 MNHEY and CDR2 SVGAGI. This CDR3 contains 15 residues.

V usage is TRBV30 and J usage is TRBJ2-5; 8 bases align to TRBD2. The germline gives CDR1 GTSNPN, CDR2 SVGIG (reference sequence). After removal of 2 bases from V and 5 bases from J, the junction contained 10 bases not matched to a gene. The CDR3 totals 15 residues. This CDR3 is CAWSLGLGNGETQYF. CDR3 DNA sequence: TGTGCCTGGAGTCTGGGACTAGGGAATGGGGAGACCCAGTACTTC.

This clone was detected once. The rearrangement uses TRBV5-1 and TRBJ2-5; unclear D gene. V lost 4 bases, J lost 2 bases, and 9 bases lay in between. Germline-derived CDR1 and CDR2 are SGHRS and YFSETQ. The CDR3 is 13 amino acids. The CDR3 loop is CASSPPQQETQYF. In nucleotides, the CDR3 is TGCGCCAGCAGCCCCCCACAACAAGAGACCCAGTACTTC.

The V call is TRBV27, the J call TRBJ2-7; 9 bases fit TRBD2. The trim removed 6 bases at V and 0 bases at J, leaving 6 bases unmatched. The CDR3 is 15 residues long. Germline loops: CDR1 MNHEY, CDR2 SMNVEV (reference sequence). CDR3 amino acids: CASRRAGGNSYEQYF. Here the CDR3 DNA reads TGTGCCAGCAGGCGGGCGGGAGGGAACTCCTACGAGCAGTACTTC.

This rearrangement joins TRBV27 to TRBJ1-3, with a tentative D call TRBD1 (5 bases). The CDR3 length is 16 residues. V lost 0 bases and J 1 base, leaving 10 bases between the germline ends. CDR1 is MNHEY and CDR2 is SMNVEV in the germline V gene (reference sequence). In DNA form, the CDR3 reads TGTGCCAGCAGTTTATCCCACAAGGGGTCTGGAAACACCATATATTTT. It codes for CASSLSHKGSGNTIYF.